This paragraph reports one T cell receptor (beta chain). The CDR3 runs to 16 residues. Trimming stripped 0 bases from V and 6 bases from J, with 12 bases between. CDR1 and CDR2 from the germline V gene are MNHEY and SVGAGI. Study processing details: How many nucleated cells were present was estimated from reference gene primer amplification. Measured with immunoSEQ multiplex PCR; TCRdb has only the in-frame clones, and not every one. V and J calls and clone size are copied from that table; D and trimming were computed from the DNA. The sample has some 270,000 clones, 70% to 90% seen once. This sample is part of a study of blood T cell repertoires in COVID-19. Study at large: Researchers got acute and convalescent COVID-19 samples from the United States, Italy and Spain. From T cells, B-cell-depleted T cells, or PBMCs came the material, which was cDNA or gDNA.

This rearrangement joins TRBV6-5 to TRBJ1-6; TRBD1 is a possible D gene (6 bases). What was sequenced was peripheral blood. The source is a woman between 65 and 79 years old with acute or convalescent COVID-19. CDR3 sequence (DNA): TGTGCCAGCAGTTACTCGATCCTCAGGGGTAATTCACCCCTCCACTTT. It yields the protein CASSYSILRGNSPLHF.